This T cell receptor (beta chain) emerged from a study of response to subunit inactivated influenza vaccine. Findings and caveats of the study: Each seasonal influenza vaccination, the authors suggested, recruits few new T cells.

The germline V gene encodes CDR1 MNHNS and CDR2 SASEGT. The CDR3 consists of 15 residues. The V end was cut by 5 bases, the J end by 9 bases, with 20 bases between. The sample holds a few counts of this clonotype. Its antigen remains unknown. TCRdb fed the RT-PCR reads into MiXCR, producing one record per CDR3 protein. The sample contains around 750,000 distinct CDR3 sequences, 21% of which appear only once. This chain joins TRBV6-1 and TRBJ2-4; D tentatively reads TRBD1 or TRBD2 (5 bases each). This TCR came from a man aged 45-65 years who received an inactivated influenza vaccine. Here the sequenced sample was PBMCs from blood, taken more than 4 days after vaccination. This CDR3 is CASSRKGRGNGIQYF. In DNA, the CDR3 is TGTGCCAGCAGTAGAAAGGGACGGGGAAATGGCATTCAGTACTTC.